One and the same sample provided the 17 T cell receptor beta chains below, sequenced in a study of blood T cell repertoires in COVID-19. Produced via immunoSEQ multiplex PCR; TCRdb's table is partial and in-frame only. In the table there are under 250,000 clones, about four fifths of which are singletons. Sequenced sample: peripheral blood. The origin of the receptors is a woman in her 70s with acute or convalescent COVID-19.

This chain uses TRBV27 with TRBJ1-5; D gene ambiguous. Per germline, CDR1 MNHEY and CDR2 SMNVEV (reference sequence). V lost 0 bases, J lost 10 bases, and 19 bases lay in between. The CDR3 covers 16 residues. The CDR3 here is CASSLSFRQTPLPQHF. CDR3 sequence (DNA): TGTGCCAGCAGTTTATCTTTCCGGCAGACACCATTACCCCAGCATTTT.

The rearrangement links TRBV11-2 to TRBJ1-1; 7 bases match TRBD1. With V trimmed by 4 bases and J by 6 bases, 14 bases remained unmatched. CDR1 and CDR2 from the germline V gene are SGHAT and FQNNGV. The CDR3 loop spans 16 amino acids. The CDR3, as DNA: TGTGCCAGCAGCTCCATATACCAGGGCAGGGGGTCTGAAGCTTTCTTT. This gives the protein CASSSIYQGRGSEAFF.

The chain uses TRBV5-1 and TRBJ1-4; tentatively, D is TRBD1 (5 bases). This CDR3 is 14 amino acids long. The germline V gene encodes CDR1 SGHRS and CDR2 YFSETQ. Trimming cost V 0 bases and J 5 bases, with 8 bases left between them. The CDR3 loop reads CASSLAGSNEKLFF. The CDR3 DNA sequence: TGCGCCAGCAGCTTGGCAGGGTCCAATGAAAAACTGTTTTTT.

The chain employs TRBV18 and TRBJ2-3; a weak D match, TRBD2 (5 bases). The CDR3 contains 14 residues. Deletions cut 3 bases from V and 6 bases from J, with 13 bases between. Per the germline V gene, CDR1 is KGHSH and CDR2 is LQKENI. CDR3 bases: TGTGCCAGCTCACCCTCGACCCGGAGGGATACGCAGTATTTT. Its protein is CASSPSTRRDTQYF. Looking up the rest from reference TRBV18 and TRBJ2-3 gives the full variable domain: NAGVMQNPRHLVRRRGQEARLRCSPMKGHSHVYWYRQLPEEGLKFMVYLQKENIIDESGMPKERFSAEFPKEGPSILRIQQVVRGDSAAYFCASSPSTRRDTQYFGPGTRLTVL.

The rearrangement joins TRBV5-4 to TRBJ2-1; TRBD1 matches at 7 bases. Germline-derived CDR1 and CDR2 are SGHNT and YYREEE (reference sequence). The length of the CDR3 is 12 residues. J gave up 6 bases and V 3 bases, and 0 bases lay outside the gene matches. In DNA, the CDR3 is TGTGCCAGCAGCTGGGACAGCAATGAGCAGTTCTTC. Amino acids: CASSWDSNEQFF.

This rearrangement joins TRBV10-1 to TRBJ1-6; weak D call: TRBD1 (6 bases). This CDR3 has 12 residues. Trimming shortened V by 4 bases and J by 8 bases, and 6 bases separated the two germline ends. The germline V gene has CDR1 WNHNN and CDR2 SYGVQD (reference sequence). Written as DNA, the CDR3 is TGCGCCAGCAGTGCAGGGGATTCACCCCTCCACTTT. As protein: CASSAGDSPLHF.

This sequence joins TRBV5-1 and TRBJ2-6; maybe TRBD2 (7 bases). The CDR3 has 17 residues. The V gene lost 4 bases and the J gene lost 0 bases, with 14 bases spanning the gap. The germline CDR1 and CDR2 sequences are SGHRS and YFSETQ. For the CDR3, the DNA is TGCGCCAGCAGCGCGGGGGACACCAGCTCTGGGGCCAACGTCCTGACTTTC. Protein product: CASSAGDTSSGANVLTF.

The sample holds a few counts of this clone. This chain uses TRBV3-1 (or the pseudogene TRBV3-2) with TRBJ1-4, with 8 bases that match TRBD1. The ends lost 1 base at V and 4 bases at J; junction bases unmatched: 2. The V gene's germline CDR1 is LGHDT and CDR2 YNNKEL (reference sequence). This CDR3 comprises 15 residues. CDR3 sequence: CASSQGTGSNEKLFF. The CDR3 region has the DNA TGTGCCAGCAGCCAAGGGACAGGGAGTAATGAAAAACTGTTTTTT.

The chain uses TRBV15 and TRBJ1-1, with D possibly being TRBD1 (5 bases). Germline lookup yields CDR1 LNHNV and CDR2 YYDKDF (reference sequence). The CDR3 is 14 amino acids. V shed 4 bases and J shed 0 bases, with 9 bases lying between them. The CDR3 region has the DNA TGTGCCACCAGCAACAGGCTCTTGAACACTGAAGCTTTCTTT. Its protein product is CATSNRLLNTEAFF.

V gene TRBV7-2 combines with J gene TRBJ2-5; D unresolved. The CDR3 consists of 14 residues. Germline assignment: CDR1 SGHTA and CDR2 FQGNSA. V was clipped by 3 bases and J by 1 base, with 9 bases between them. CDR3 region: CASSFPGSQETQYF. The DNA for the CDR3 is TGTGCCAGCAGCTTCCCAGGTTCCCAAGAGACCCAGTACTTC.

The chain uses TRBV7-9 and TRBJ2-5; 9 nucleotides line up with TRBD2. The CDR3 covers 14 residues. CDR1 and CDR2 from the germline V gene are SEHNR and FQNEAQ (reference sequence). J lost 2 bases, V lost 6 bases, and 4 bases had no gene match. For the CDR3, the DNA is TGTGCCAGCAGACCGCTAGCGGGGCAAGAGACCCAGTACTTC. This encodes CASRPLAGQETQYF.

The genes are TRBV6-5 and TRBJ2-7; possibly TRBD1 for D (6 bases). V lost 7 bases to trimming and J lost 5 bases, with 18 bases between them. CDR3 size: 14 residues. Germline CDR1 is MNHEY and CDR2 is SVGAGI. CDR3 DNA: TGTGCCAGCAACGCCAGGACAGCTTGGGACGAGCAGTACTTC. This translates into CASNARTAWDEQYF.

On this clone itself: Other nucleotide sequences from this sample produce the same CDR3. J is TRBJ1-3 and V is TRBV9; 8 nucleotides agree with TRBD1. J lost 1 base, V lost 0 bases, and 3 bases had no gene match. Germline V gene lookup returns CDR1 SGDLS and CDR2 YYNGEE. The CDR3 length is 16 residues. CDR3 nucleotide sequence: TGTGCCAGCAGCGTAGGGCAGGGGGCGTCTGGAAACACCATATATTTT. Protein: CASSVGQGASGNTIYF.

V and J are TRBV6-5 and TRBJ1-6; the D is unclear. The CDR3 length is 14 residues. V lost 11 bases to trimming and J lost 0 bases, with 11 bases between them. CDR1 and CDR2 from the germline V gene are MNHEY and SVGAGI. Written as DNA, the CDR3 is TGTGCCGCAGCGTATAGCTCCTATAATTCACCCCTCCACTTT. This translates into CAAAYSSYNSPLHF.

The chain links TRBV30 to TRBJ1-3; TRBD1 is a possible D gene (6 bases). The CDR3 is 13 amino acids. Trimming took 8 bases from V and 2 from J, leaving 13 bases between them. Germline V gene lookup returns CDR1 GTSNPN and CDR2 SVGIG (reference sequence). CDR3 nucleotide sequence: TGTGCCGGCCCCGGGACACCTGGAAACACCATATATTTT. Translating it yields CAGPGTPGNTIYF.

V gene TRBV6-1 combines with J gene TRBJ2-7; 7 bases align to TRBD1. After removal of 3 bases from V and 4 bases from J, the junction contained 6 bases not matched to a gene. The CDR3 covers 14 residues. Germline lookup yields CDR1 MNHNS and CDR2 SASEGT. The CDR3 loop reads CASSEPGQLYEQYF. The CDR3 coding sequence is TGTGCCAGCAGTGAGCCGGGACAGCTATACGAGCAGTACTTC.

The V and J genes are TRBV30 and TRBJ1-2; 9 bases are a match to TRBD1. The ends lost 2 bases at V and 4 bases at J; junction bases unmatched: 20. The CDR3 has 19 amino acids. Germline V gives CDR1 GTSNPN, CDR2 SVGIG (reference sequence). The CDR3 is CAWSFGRTGGATISYGYTF. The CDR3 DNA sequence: TGTGCCTGGAGTTTTGGGAGAACAGGGGGCGCGACCATCTCCTATGGCTACACCTTC.